The 9 T cell receptor beta chains below were found in one sample sequenced in a study of cytomegalovirus exposure and HLA in healthy donors. PCR primers comprised 60 Vbeta and 13 Jbeta primers. Using immunoSEQ multiplex PCR, the repertoire was profiled, and TCRdb retains in-frame clones only, with some absent. The sample has approximately 210,000 clones; roughly 77% are singletons. Sequencing used PBMCs. The receptors were gathered from a woman aged 45-59 years in good health and CMV-seronegative.

The rearrangement links TRBV7-2 to TRBJ1-3, with D unresolved. V lost 4 bases to trimming and J lost 4 bases, with 2 bases between them. CDR3 size: 11 residues. The germline V gene encodes CDR1 SGHTA and CDR2 FQGNSA. CDR3: CASSSGNTIYF. The CDR3 region has the DNA TGTGCCAGCAGCTCGGGAAACACCATATATTTT.

The rearrangement joins TRBV28 to TRBJ2-3; the D gene is possibly TRBD2 (5 bases). V lost 0 bases and J 0 bases, leaving 10 bases between the germline ends. Per the germline V gene, CDR1 is MDHEN and CDR2 is SYDVKM. The CDR3 is 16 residues long. The CDR3 protein is CASSLWEEASTDTQYF. The CDR3 DNA is TGTGCCAGCAGTTTATGGGAGGAAGCTAGCACAGATACGCAGTATTTT.

V gene TRBV21-1 combines with J gene TRBJ2-3; no check of the table's D call, TRBD2, against the DNA was made. TRBV21-1 constitutes a pseudogene. This CDR3 has 15 amino acids. CDR3 sequence: CASSWNGREADTQYF. The CDR3 coding sequence is TGTGCCAGCAGCTGGAATGGCAGGGAGGCAGATACGCAGTATTTT.

The chain combines TRBV11-3 with TRBJ2-1; 13 bases fit TRBD2. The CDR3 totals 15 residues. Germline V gene lookup returns CDR1 SGHNT and CDR2 YENEEA. V gave up 4 bases and J gave up 7 bases; unmatched junction bases: 4. The CDR3 nucleotides are TGTGCCAGCAGCTCTGGGACTAGCGGGATTAATGAGCAGTTCTTC. Translation: CASSSGTSGINEQFF.

V and J are TRBV19 and TRBJ2-1; TRBD1 agrees at 9 bases. This CDR3 has 15 residues. V trimming: 5 bases; J trimming: 1 base; junction bases outside the gene matches: 3. Germline-derived CDR1 and CDR2 are LNHDA and SQIVND (reference sequence). CDR3 bases: TGTGCCAGTAGTTCCGGGACAGGGTCCTACAATGAGCAGTTCTTC. It translates to CASSSGTGSYNEQFF.

The rearrangement joins TRBV7-9 to TRBJ1-1; D gene uncertain. V was clipped by 3 bases and J by 5 bases, with 4 bases between them. The CDR3 sequence is 11 residues long. CDR1 is SEHNR and CDR2 is FQNEAQ in the germline V gene (reference sequence). The CDR3 loop reads CASSLSTEAFF. The CDR3 DNA is TGTGCCAGCAGCTTGTCAACTGAAGCTTTCTTT.

The chain employs TRBV4-3 and TRBJ2-5; 8 bases match TRBD2. The CDR3 has 17 residues. Germline loops: CDR1 LGHNA, CDR2 YSLEER. Trimming cost V 0 bases and J 5 bases; bases outside gene matches: 11. The CDR3 spells CASSQDWKAGGYETQYF. CDR3 DNA: TGCGCCAGCAGCCAAGATTGGAAGGCGGGGGGATATGAGACCCAGTACTTC.

V and J are TRBV5-1 and TRBJ1-5, with 8 nucleotides matching TRBD1. The germline V gene encodes CDR1 SGHRS and CDR2 YFSETQ. Trimming cost V 3 bases and J 0 bases; bases outside gene matches: 5. The CDR3 consists of 16 residues. The CDR3 nucleotides read TGCGCCAGCAGCTGGGGGACAGGCGTTAGCAATCAGCCCCAGCATTTT. Translating gives CASSWGTGVSNQPQHF.

CDR3 nucleotide sequence: TGTGCCAGCAGAGCGGGGGGGAAAACAGATACGCAGTATTTT. Amino acids: CASRAGGKTDTQYF. This chain connects TRBV13 to TRBJ2-3, with TRBD2 matching 10 bases. J lost 3 bases, V lost 6 bases, and 3 bases had no gene match. Germline CDR1 and CDR2: PRHDT and FYEKMQ (reference sequence). The CDR3 is 14 residues long.